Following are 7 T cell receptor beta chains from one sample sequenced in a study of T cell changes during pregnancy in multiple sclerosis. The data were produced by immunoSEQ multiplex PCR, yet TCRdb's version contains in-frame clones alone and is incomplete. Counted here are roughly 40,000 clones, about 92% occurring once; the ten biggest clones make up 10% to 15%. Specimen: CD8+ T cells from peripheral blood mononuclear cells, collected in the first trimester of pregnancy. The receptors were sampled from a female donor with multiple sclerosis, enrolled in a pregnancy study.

The CDR3 region has the DNA TGCATCGTAACAGGGGGCGATGACTATGGCTACACCTTC. Translated, it gives CIVTGGDDYGYTF. The chain employs TRBV29-1 and TRBJ1-2; 9 positions agree with TRBD1. The germline gives CDR1 SQVTM, CDR2 ANQGSEA. The CDR3 length is 13 residues.

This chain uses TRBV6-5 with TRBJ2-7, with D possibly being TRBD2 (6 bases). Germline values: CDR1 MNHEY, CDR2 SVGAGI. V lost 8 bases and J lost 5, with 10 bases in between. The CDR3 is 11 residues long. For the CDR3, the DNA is TGTGCCAGCCGGGGGATCGACGAGCAGTACTTC. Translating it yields CASRGIDEQYF.

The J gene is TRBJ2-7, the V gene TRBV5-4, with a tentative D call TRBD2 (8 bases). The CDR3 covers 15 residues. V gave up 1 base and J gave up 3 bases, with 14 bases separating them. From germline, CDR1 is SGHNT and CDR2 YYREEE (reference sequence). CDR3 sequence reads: CASSLREGASYEQYF. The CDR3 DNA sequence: TGTGCCAGCAGCTTGCGGGAGGGGGCTAGCTACGAGCAGTACTTC.

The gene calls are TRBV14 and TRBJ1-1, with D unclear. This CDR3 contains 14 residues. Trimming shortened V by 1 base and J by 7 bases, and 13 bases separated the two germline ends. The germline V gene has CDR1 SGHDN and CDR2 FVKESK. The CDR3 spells CASSQAALTGEAFF. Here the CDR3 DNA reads TGTGCCAGCAGCCAAGCCGCACTCACTGGTGAAGCTTTCTTT.

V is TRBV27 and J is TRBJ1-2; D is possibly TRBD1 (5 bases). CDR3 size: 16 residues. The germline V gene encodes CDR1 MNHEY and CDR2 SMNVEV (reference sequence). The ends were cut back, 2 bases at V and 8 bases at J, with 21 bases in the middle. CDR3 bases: TGTGCCAGCAGTTTAACCGGGACTTATACTATAGCCGGCTACACCTTC. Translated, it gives CASSLTGTYTIAGYTF.

The chain's CDR3 is CASSYGAVFYEQYF. CDR3 DNA: TGTGCCAGCAGTTATGGAGCGGTGTTCTACGAGCAGTACTTC. The V and J genes are TRBV6-5 and TRBJ2-7; maybe TRBD2 (5 bases). Germline assignment: CDR1 MNHEY and CDR2 SVGAGI. With 3 bases removed from V and 3 bases from J, the gap between germline ends came to 12 bases. The CDR3 extends over 14 amino acids.

CDR3 coding DNA: TGCAGCGCCAGTGGGCAGCTAGCGGGGGGTAAAACCCCCTACGAGCAGTACTTC. Its protein is CSASGQLAGGKTPYEQYF. V and J are TRBV29-1 and TRBJ2-7, with 11 positions matching TRBD2. V lost 7 bases and J lost 2; bases outside the gene matches: 19. CDR3 length: 18 residues. Germline V gene data show CDR1 as SQVTM and CDR2 as ANQGSEA.